A single sample gave rise to the 12 T cell receptor beta chains below, sequenced in a study of T cell changes during pregnancy in multiple sclerosis. Method: immunoSEQ multiplex PCR; TCRdb's copy keeps in-frame clones and lacks some. Among approximately 34,000 clones, 93% were seen once, and the ten largest hold around 0.42%. The specimen comprised CD4+ T cells from peripheral blood mononuclear cells, sampled in the second trimester of pregnancy. The receptors were gathered from a female donor with multiple sclerosis, enrolled in a pregnancy study.

The chain links TRBV7-9 to TRBJ1-4, with TRBD1 as a possible D gene (6 bases). This CDR3 comprises 19 residues. Germline lookup yields CDR1 SEHNR and CDR2 FQNEAQ (reference sequence). V was pared by 5 bases and J by 0 bases, with 22 bases between. CDR3 coding DNA: TGTGCCAGCAGCCCCTTAGGACAGAGCCTATCTGCAACTAATGAAAAACTGTTTTTT. Its protein product is CASSPLGQSLSATNEKLFF.

The V gene is TRBV4-1, the J gene TRBJ2-3, with TRBD2 as a possible D gene (6 bases). Trimming pared 0 bases from V and 2 bases from J, leaving 24 bases between. Germline CDR1 MGHRA, CDR2 YSYEKL. The CDR3 totals 20 residues. CDR3 loop: CASSQDPPSSGSIHTDTQYF. DNA of the CDR3: TGCGCCAGCAGCCAAGATCCCCCCTCATCCGGGAGCATTCACACAGATACGCAGTATTTT.

The chain joins TRBV5-5 to TRBJ2-1, with 9 bases that match TRBD2. Germline values: CDR1 SGHKS, CDR2 YYEKEE (reference sequence). Trimming at V came to 6 bases and at J to 8 bases, leaving 12 bases not matched to a gene. The CDR3 runs 15 residues. CDR3 amino acids: CASILGLAGYDEQFF. The CDR3, as DNA: TGTGCCAGCATACTGGGACTAGCCGGATATGATGAGCAGTTCTTC.

The chain combines TRBV5-6 with TRBJ2-3; 11 nucleotides align to TRBD2. Per germline, CDR1 SGHDT and CDR2 YYEEEE. V lost 3 bases, J lost 6 bases, and 9 bases stayed unmatched. This CDR3 has 16 amino acids. The CDR3 nucleotides read TGTGCCAGCAGCTCTTTAGCGGGAGGGCCTATGGATACGCAGTATTTT. It codes for CASSSLAGGPMDTQYF. Using reference TRBV5-6 and TRBJ2-3 for the parts outside the CDR3, the full variable domain is DAGVTQSPTHLIKTRGQQVTLRCSPKSGHDTVSWYQQALGQGPQFIFQYYEEEERQRGNFPDRFSGHQFPNYSSELNVNALLLGDSALYLCASSSLAGGPMDTQYFGPGTRLTVL.

J is TRBJ2-5 and V is TRBV5-6; D might be TRBD2 (6 bases). The germline V gene has CDR1 SGHDT and CDR2 YYEEEE. This CDR3 has 16 residues. Trimming pared 3 bases from V and 1 base from J, leaving 16 bases between. The CDR3 nucleotides read TGTGCCAGCAGCTGGGGGGACGGTTTTCGCCAAGAGACCCAGTACTTC. Translating gives CASSWGDGFRQETQYF.

The chain joins TRBV5-1 to TRBJ2-4; unclear D gene. The ends were cut back, 4 bases at V and 1 base at J, with 12 bases in the middle. The CDR3 spans 15 residues. Germline V gene lookup returns CDR1 SGHRS and CDR2 YFSETQ. The CDR3 here is CASSLNAGAKNIQYF. CDR3 sequence (DNA): TGCGCCAGCAGCCTTAACGCAGGTGCCAAAAACATTCAGTACTTC. The full variable domain, with the rest looked up from reference TRBV5-1 and TRBJ2-4, is KAGVTQTPRYLIKTRGQQVTLSCSPISGHRSVSWYQQTPGQGLQFLFEYFSETQRNKGNFPGRFSGRQFSNSRSEMNVSTLELGDSALYLCASSLNAGAKNIQYFGAGTRLSVL.

The chain is built from TRBV12-5 and TRBJ1-5, with D perhaps matching TRBD1 (6 bases). Trimming took 1 base from V and 4 from J, leaving 17 bases between them. CDR1 and CDR2 from the germline V gene are LGHNT and FRNRAP. CDR3 length: 17 amino acids. Here the CDR3 reads CASGLAWRQARNQPQHF. The CDR3 DNA is TGTGCTAGTGGTTTGGCATGGCGACAGGCCAGGAATCAGCCCCAGCATTTT.

V usage is TRBV19 and J usage is TRBJ1-5; D possibly corresponds to TRBD1 (6 bases). Germline-derived CDR1 and CDR2 are LNHDA and SQIVND (reference sequence). V was pared by 5 bases and J by 3 bases, with 11 bases between. This CDR3 comprises 14 residues. CDR3 coding DNA: TGTGCCAGTAGTGCACAGGGACCCAATCAGCCCCAGCATTTT. Translating it yields CASSAQGPNQPQHF. The variable domain in full, completed from reference TRBV19 and TRBJ1-5, reads DGGITQSPKYLFRKEGQNVTLSCEQNLNHDAMYWYRQDPGQGLRLIYYSQIVNDFQKGDIAEGYSVSREKKESFPLTVTSAQKNPTAFYLCASSAQGPNQPQHFGDGTRLSIL.

The chain joins TRBV5-1 to TRBJ2-2; tentative D call: TRBD2 (5 bases). V was cut by 0 bases and J by 8 bases, with 11 bases left in between. The germline V gene has CDR1 SGHRS and CDR2 YFSETQ. The CDR3 runs to 14 residues. The CDR3 region is CASSLGGSLGELFF. In nucleotides, the CDR3 is TGCGCCAGCAGCTTGGGAGGGAGTCTAGGGGAGCTGTTTTTT. Full variable domain (missing parts from reference TRBV5-1 and TRBJ2-2): KAGVTQTPRYLIKTRGQQVTLSCSPISGHRSVSWYQQTPGQGLQFLFEYFSETQRNKGNFPGRFSGRQFSNSRSEMNVSTLELGDSALYLCASSLGGSLGELFFGEGSRLTVL.

The V gene is TRBV2, the J gene TRBJ1-5, with 9 bases aligning to TRBD1. The V gene's germline CDR1 is SNHLY and CDR2 FYNNEI. The CDR3 sequence is 14 residues long. J gave up 7 bases and V 5 bases, and 6 bases lay outside the gene matches. Here the CDR3 DNA reads TGTGCCAGCAGTACCAACAGGGGGCGGCAGCCCCAGCATTTT. As protein: CASSTNRGRQPQHF.

This sequence joins TRBV7-3 and TRBJ2-3; TRBD2 matches 11 bases. This CDR3 is 15 amino acids long. CDR1 is SGHTA and CDR2 is FQGTGA in the germline V gene. The J segment lost 4 bases and the V segment lost 3 bases, leaving 3 bases of the junction unmatched. CDR3 nucleotides: TGTGCCAGCAGCTTGACTAGCGGGATTTCAGATACGCAGTATTTT. Its translation is CASSLTSGISDTQYF.

The chain couples TRBV5-1 to TRBJ2-2; no firm D call. V dropped 6 bases and J dropped 4 bases, with 19 bases sitting between them. The CDR3 is 16 amino acids. Germline assignment: CDR1 SGHRS and CDR2 YFSETQ. As DNA, the CDR3 is TGCGCCAGCAACCCAACCGGCGCGCCGGGCACCGGGGAGCTGTTTTTT. Residues: CASNPTGAPGTGELFF.